Following are 7 T cell receptor beta chains from one sample sequenced in a study of OX40 agonist ivuxolimab in advanced cancers. Produced via immunoSEQ multiplex PCR; TCRdb's table is partial and in-frame only. The profile shows roughly 52,000 clones, roughly 82% of them singletons. Sequencing was performed on CD4+ or CD8+ T cells sorted from blood, taken in a trial of the OX40 agonist ivuxolimab. These receptors all stem from an adult with an advanced solid tumor such as melanoma, head and neck, liver or kidney cancer.

The V and J genes are TRBV27 and TRBJ2-3; 9 nucleotides match TRBD1. CDR3 length equals 15 residues. J was trimmed by 4 bases and V by 4 bases; bases with no gene match: 6. CDR1 is MNHEY and CDR2 is SMNVEV in the germline V gene (reference sequence). The CDR3 DNA follows: TGTGCCAGCAGTTCGGGACAGGGAGTTTCAGATACGCAGTATTTT. Translation: CASSSGQGVSDTQYF.

The J gene is TRBJ2-2, the V gene TRBV2; TRBD1 matches 12 bases. The ends lost 6 bases at V and 6 bases at J; junction bases unmatched: 2. The CDR3 length is 14 residues. Germline CDR1 is SNHLY and CDR2 is FYNNEI. This CDR3 reads CASRGQGAAGELFF. The CDR3 DNA follows: TGTGCCAGCAGGGGACAGGGGGCGGCCGGGGAGCTGTTTTTT.

The chain has TRBV6-1 and TRBJ1-2, with 7 bases that match TRBD1. Germline-derived CDR1 and CDR2 are MNHNS and SASEGT. This CDR3 has 13 amino acids. V lost 7 bases and J lost 4; bases outside the gene matches: 6. The CDR3 region has the DNA TGTGCCAGCATTCCGACAGGGACCTATGGCTACACCTTC. As protein: CASIPTGTYGYTF.

V and J are TRBV6-5 and TRBJ2-3; 7 bases line up with TRBD1. Germline trimming cut 5 bases from V and 5 bases from J; bases unmatched to any gene: 4. The V gene's germline CDR1 is MNHEY and CDR2 SVGAGI. This CDR3 contains 13 residues. CDR3 DNA sequence: TGTGCCAGCAGTATGACAGGGAAAGATACGCAGTATTTT. Its protein is CASSMTGKDTQYF.

The sample holds one count of this clone. The genes are TRBV7-2 and TRBJ2-1; D is unresolved. The ends were cut back, 0 bases at V and 9 bases at J, with 3 bases in the middle. CDR1 is SGHTA, CDR2 FQGNSA, per germline. This CDR3 has 11 residues. CDR3 in DNA: TGTGCCAGCAGCTTAGCGGTTGAGCAGTTCTTC. As protein: CASSLAVEQFF.

Written as DNA, the CDR3 is TGTGCCAGCAGCTCGGACAGGGGGTACGAGCAGTACTTC. Protein product: CASSSDRGYEQYF. The chain uses TRBV7-7 and TRBJ2-7; 10 bases are shared with TRBD1. CDR3 size: 13 residues. The germline CDR1 and CDR2 sequences are SSHAT and FNYEAQ (reference sequence). J was trimmed by 4 bases and V by 4 bases; bases with no gene match: 1.

In this sample, this clone turned up a few times. V gene TRBV19 combines with J gene TRBJ2-1, with 10 positions matching TRBD1. J was trimmed by 6 bases and V by 5 bases; bases with no gene match: 7. Germline V lookup: CDR1 LNHDA, CDR2 SQIVND (reference sequence). This CDR3 has 15 amino acids. The chain's CDR3 is CASSRGTGVGNEQFF. The DNA of the CDR3 is TGTGCCAGTAGTCGGGGGACAGGGGTGGGCAATGAGCAGTTCTTC.